The table lists the clone carrying this T cell receptor beta chain with many counts. Antigen specificity is unknown. This sample stems from a study of breast tumors, draining lymph nodes, adjacent tissues. General study findings and limits: Luminal-like breast cancer showed significantly greater tumor-nontumor repertoire similarity than basal-like breast cancer did. Compared with lymph nodes, tumors were less diverse; compared with nontumor tissue, more.

Germline-derived CDR1 and CDR2 are LNHDA and SQIVND (reference sequence). The CDR3 spans 15 residues. The V end lost 9 bases, the J end lost 2 bases, and 17 bases lay between the germline ends. TCRdb redid the calling of the multiplex PCR reads with MiXCR, one entry per CDR3 protein. The sample includes about 200,000 distinct CDR3 sequences, roughly a third of them seen just once. The lymph nodes were axillary draining lymph nodes from breast cancer patients. The origin of this receptor is a female donor with breast cancer. Some clones in this sample may be carry-over from other donors' samples. Sequences were obtained from axillary lymph node tissue. The chain links TRBV19 to TRBJ1-3; the D gene is possibly TRBD1 (6 bases). This chain's CDR3 is CASTLTGFAGNTIYF. The CDR3 DNA sequence: TGTGCCAGCACACTAACAGGGTTTGCTGGAAACACCATATATTTT. Looking up the rest from reference TRBV19 and TRBJ1-3 gives the full variable domain: DGGITQSPKYLFRKEGQNVTLSCEQNLNHDAMYWYRQDPGQGLRLIYYSQIVNDFQKGDIAEGYSVSREKKESFPLTVTSAQKNPTAFYLCASTLTGFAGNTIYFGEGSWLTVV.